Listed here are 20 T cell receptor beta chains from one sample, sequenced in a study of cytomegalovirus exposure and HLA in healthy donors. Produced via immunoSEQ multiplex PCR; TCRdb's table is partial and in-frame only. This sample has some 100,000 clones, with about 91% found just once. Material for sequencing was PBMCs. Receptor source: a man between 18 and 29 years old in good health and CMV-seronegative.

This clone was observed a single time. V is TRBV6-5 and J is TRBJ1-1, with D maybe TRBD1 (6 bases). Trimming left V 2 bases short and J 8 bases short, with 9 bases between. This CDR3 has 12 amino acids. Germline lookup yields CDR1 MNHEY and CDR2 SVGAGI. The CDR3 is CASSYVTGEAFF. CDR3 in DNA: TGTGCCAGCAGTTACGTGACAGGCGAAGCTTTCTTT.

V and J are TRBV9 and TRBJ2-2, with TRBD1 as a possible D gene (6 bases). V lost 0 bases to trimming and J lost 7 bases, with 10 bases between them. This CDR3 comprises 14 residues. Germline V gene lookup returns CDR1 SGDLS and CDR2 YYNGEE. CDR3 protein: CASSVDRAVGELFF. CDR3 nucleotides: TGTGCCAGCAGCGTAGACAGGGCTGTCGGGGAGCTGTTTTTT.

This clone has just one count. The rearrangement links TRBV5-1 to TRBJ1-1, with a tentative D call TRBD1 (6 bases). The CDR3 has 15 residues. Trimming took 0 bases from V and 1 from J, leaving 10 bases between them. The germline gives CDR1 SGHRS, CDR2 YFSETQ. DNA of the CDR3: TGCGCCAGCAGCTTGGCCACAGGGAGGAACACTGAAGCTTTCTTT. This gives the protein CASSLATGRNTEAFF. Looking up the rest from reference TRBV5-1 and TRBJ1-1 gives the full variable domain: KAGVTQTPRYLIKTRGQQVTLSCSPISGHRSVSWYQQTPGQGLQFLFEYFSETQRNKGNFPGRFSGRQFSNSRSEMNVSTLELGDSALYLCASSLATGRNTEAFFGQGTRLTVV.

J is TRBJ2-3 and V is TRBV4-2, with 8 positions matching TRBD2. The germline gives CDR1 LGHNA, CDR2 YNFKEQ. The CDR3 is made up of 17 amino acids. J gave up 0 bases and V 5 bases, and 10 bases lay outside the gene matches. DNA of the CDR3: TGTGCCAGCAGCACGCGGACTAGCATATCAAGCACAGATACGCAGTATTTT. Its protein is CASSTRTSISSTDTQYF.

The genes are TRBV7-2 and TRBJ2-7, with 7 bases that match TRBD2. V shed 7 bases and J 0 bases; nucleotides not matched to a gene: 9. This CDR3 spans 15 amino acids. Germline V gene sequence: CDR1 SGHTA, CDR2 FQGNSA. The CDR3 protein is CASTSGGLSSYEQYF. CDR3 nucleotides: TGTGCCAGCACTTCGGGAGGTCTGAGCTCCTACGAGCAGTACTTC.

V usage is TRBV6-5 and J usage is TRBJ2-7; tentative D call: TRBD1 (5 bases). The length of the CDR3 is 15 residues. CDR1 is MNHEY, CDR2 SVGAGI, per germline. V lost 2 bases, J lost 6 bases, and 17 bases lay in between. The CDR3 coding sequence is TGTGCCAGCAGTTACCGGGCCGGAAGGGGTGGCGAGCAGTACTTC. Translation gives CASSYRAGRGGEQYF.

The V and J genes are TRBV2 and TRBJ1-1; TRBD1 might be the D (6 bases). Germline assignment: CDR1 SNHLY and CDR2 FYNNEI. This CDR3 has 17 amino acids. The ends were cut back, 7 bases at V and 1 base at J, with 22 bases in the middle. The CDR3 region has the DNA TGTGCCAGCAAGAAAGAGAGGGTCGGACAGCAGAACACTGAAGCTTTCTTT. Its protein product is CASKKERVGQQNTEAFF.

The V gene is TRBV29-1, the J gene TRBJ1-2; 8 bases align to TRBD1. Germline CDR1 and CDR2: SQVTM and ANQGSEA. V lost 4 bases and J lost 2; bases outside the gene matches: 9. The CDR3 contains 15 residues. DNA of the CDR3: TGCAGCGTTGGATCAGGGGGCACTACGAACTATGGCTACACCTTC. Its protein is CSVGSGGTTNYGYTF. Filled out from reference TRBV29-1 and TRBJ1-2, the complete variable domain reads SAVISQKPSRDICQRGTSLTIQCQVDSQVTMMFWYRQQPGQSLTLIATANQGSEATYESGFVIDKFPISRPNLTFSTLTVSNMSPEDSSIYLCSVGSGGTTNYGYTFGSGTRLTVV.

The J gene is TRBJ2-2, the V gene TRBV4-3; TRBD1 matches 9 bases. The J segment lost 5 bases and the V segment lost 5 bases, leaving 9 bases of the junction unmatched. This CDR3 has 16 residues. The germline CDR1 and CDR2 sequences are LGHNA and YSLEER. The CDR3 DNA reads as TGCGCCAGCAGCTCGAGGAACAGGGGGCGAACCGGGGAGCTGTTTTTT. Amino acids: CASSSRNRGRTGELFF.

V and J are TRBV7-8 and TRBJ1-2; D is possibly TRBD1 (6 bases). Germline V gene data show CDR1 as SGHVS and CDR2 as FQNEAQ. The CDR3 is made up of 13 amino acids. V lost 4 bases to trimming and J lost 8 bases, with 14 bases between them. The CDR3 here is CASSSPGGWGYTF. CDR3 DNA sequence: TGTGCCAGCAGCTCGCCGGGGGGCTGGGGCTACACCTTC.

V is TRBV10-2 and J is TRBJ1-1; 7 bases agree with TRBD1. Germline V gene sequence: CDR1 WSHSY, CDR2 SAAADI. The CDR3 has 11 amino acids. V lost 8 bases to trimming and J lost 7 bases; unmatched junction nucleotides: 4. The CDR3 loop is CASHTGVEAFF. The CDR3 region has the DNA TGCGCCAGCCATACAGGGGTTGAAGCTTTCTTT.

V is TRBV6-6 and J is TRBJ2-7; no firm D call. V was pared by 0 bases and J by 6 bases, with 9 bases between. From germline, CDR1 is MNHNY and CDR2 SVGAGI (reference sequence). CDR3 length: 13 amino acids. CDR3: CASSYSSLSEQYF. For the CDR3, the DNA is TGTGCCAGCAGTTACTCTAGCTTGAGCGAGCAGTACTTC.

The V and J genes are TRBV28 and TRBJ2-7; D is perhaps TRBD2 (5 bases). Germline values: CDR1 MDHEN, CDR2 SYDVKM. Between the trimmed V and J ends, which lost 3 bases and 3 bases, there was a span of 12 bases. The CDR3 is 14 amino acids. The CDR3 reads CASSFPDSGYEQYF. For the CDR3, the DNA is TGTGCCAGCAGTTTCCCGGACTCGGGCTACGAGCAGTACTTC.

The chain links TRBV28 to TRBJ2-1; D not certain. CDR1 is MDHEN and CDR2 is SYDVKM in the germline V gene. The CDR3 is made up of 12 amino acids. V lost 6 bases to trimming and J lost 5 bases, with 8 bases between them. CDR3 coding DNA: TGTGCCAGCAGATCTACCAACAATGAGCAGTTCTTC. Its protein is CASRSTNNEQFF.

The chain couples TRBV5-4 to TRBJ2-5; TRBD2 is a possible D gene (5 bases). V lost 6 bases and J 2 bases, leaving 23 bases between the germline ends. CDR1 and CDR2 from the germline V gene are SGHNT and YYREEE (reference sequence). The CDR3 is 17 amino acids. The CDR3 nucleotides read TGTGCCAGCACCAAAATCGCGGGCCATACTCAACAAGAGACCCAGTACTTC. Translating it yields CASTKIAGHTQQETQYF. Using reference TRBV5-4 and TRBJ2-5 for the parts outside the CDR3, the full variable domain is ETGVTQSPTHLIKTRGQQVTLRCSSQSGHNTVSWYQQALGQGPQFIFQYYREEENGRGNFPPRFSGLQFPNYSSELNVNALELDDSALYLCASTKIAGHTQQETQYFGPGTRLLVL.

In its sample, this clone was seen a few times. This sequence joins TRBV30 and TRBJ1-1; D gene unclear. From germline, CDR1 is GTSNPN and CDR2 SVGIG (reference sequence). V lost 4 bases to trimming and J lost 0 bases, with 6 bases between them. This CDR3 comprises 12 residues. The CDR3 loop reads CAWMSMNTEAFF. CDR3 bases: TGTGCCTGGATGTCCATGAACACTGAAGCTTTCTTT. The full variable domain, its missing parts supplied by reference TRBV30 and TRBJ1-1, is SQTIHQWPATLVQPVGSPLSLECTVEGTSNPNLYWYRQAAGRGLQLLFYSVGIGQISSEVPQNLSASRPQDRQFILSSKKLLLSDSGFYLCAWMSMNTEAFFGQGTRLTVV.

The V call is TRBV14, the J call TRBJ2-7, with 11 bases lining up with TRBD2. Per germline, CDR1 SGHDN and CDR2 FVKESK. CDR3 size: 14 residues. Trimming removed 1 base from V and 6 bases from J; junction bases left unmatched: 2. In nucleotides, the CDR3 is TGTGCCAGCAGCCAAGGACTAGCGGGGTTCGAGCAGTACTTC. Translating it yields CASSQGLAGFEQYF. Full variable domain (remainder filled in from reference TRBV14 and TRBJ2-7): EAGVTQFPSHSVIEKGQTVTLRCDPISGHDNLYWYRRVMGKEIKFLLHFVKESKQDESGMPNNRFLAERTGGTYSTLKVQPAELEDSGVYFCASSQGLAGFEQYFGPGTRLTVT.

This clone showed up just once. V is TRBV9 and J is TRBJ2-1; no clear D gene. In germline, CDR1 is SGDLS, CDR2 YYNGEE. This CDR3 comprises 11 residues. Between the trimmed V and J ends, which lost 3 bases and 6 bases, there was a span of 4 bases. The CDR3 protein is CASSATNEQFF. DNA of the CDR3: TGTGCCAGCAGCGCTACCAATGAGCAGTTCTTC.

The V and J genes are TRBV30 and TRBJ2-3, with TRBD1 matching 8 bases. This CDR3 is 15 amino acids long. CDR1 is GTSNPN, CDR2 SVGIG, per germline (reference sequence). J gave up 5 bases and V 0 bases, and 7 bases lay outside the gene matches. The DNA of the CDR3 is TGTGCCTGGAGTGTACTCAGGGGGCGCGTAGATACGCAGTATTTT. Amino acid sequence: CAWSVLRGRVDTQYF.

The gene calls are TRBV6-6 and TRBJ1-5; a weak D match, TRBD1 (6 bases). CDR3 length: 16 residues. The V end lost 6 bases, the J end lost 4 bases, and 19 bases lay between the germline ends. Germline V gene data show CDR1 as MNHNY and CDR2 as SVGAGI (reference sequence). This CDR3 reads CASRRADSRINQPQHF. In DNA form, the CDR3 reads TGTGCCAGCAGGCGTGCGGACAGCAGAATAAATCAGCCCCAGCATTTT.